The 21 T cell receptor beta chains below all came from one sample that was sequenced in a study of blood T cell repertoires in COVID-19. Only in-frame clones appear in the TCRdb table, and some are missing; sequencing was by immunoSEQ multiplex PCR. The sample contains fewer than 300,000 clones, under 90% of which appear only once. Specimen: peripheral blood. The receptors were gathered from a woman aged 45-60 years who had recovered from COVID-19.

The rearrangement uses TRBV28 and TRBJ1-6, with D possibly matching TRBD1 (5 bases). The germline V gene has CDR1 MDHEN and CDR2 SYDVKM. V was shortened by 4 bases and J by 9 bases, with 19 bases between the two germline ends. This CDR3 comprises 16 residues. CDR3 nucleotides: TGTGCCAGCAGTTCCAATGGGGCTTCGACTGTTTCACCCCTCCACTTT. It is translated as CASSSNGASTVSPLHF.

The CDR3 nucleotides read TGTGCCAGCAGGGCCAGGGGGAGATCAGGACTTCAGATAGAAGTGGTCTACGAGCAGTACTTC. Residues: CASRARGRSGLQIEVVYEQYF. V and J are TRBV7-3 and TRBJ2-7, with TRBD1 matching over 7 bases. This CDR3 comprises 21 residues. CDR1 is SGHTA, CDR2 FQGTGA, per germline. Trimming removed 6 bases from V and 3 bases from J; junction bases left unmatched: 29.

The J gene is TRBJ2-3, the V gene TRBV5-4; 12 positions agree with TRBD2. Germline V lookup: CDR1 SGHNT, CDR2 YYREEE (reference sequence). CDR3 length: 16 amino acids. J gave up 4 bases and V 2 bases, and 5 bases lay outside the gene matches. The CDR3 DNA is TGTGCCAGCAGCTTAAATGGACTAGCGGGGTCAGATACGCAGTATTTT. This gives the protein CASSLNGLAGSDTQYF.

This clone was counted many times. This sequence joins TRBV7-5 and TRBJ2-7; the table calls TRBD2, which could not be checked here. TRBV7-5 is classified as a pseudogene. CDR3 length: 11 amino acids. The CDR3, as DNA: TGTGTCAGAAGCTTAGTAGACGAGCAGTACTTC. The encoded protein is CVRSLVDEQYF.

The CDR3 loop is CASGLVDGCQPQHF. DNA for the CDR3: TGTGCTAGTGGTTTGGTCGACGGGTGCCAGCCCCAGCATTTT. This sequence joins TRBV12-5 and TRBJ1-5; D is unclear. The V gene lost 0 bases and the J gene lost 7 bases, with 10 bases spanning the gap. The CDR3 has 14 residues. The germline gives CDR1 LGHNT, CDR2 FRNRAP.

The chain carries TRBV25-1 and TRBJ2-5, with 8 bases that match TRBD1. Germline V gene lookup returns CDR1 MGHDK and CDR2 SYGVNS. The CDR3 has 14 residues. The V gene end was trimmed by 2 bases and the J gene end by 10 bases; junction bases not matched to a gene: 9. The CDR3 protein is CASSERGQALDQYF. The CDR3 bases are TGTGCCAGCAGTGAAAGGGGACAGGCACTTGACCAGTACTTC.

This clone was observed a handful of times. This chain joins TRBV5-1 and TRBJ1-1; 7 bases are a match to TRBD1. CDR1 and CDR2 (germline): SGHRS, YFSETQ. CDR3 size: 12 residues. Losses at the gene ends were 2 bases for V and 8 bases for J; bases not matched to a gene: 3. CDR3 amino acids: CASSFSTGEAFF. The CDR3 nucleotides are TGCGCCAGCAGCTTCTCGACAGGGGAAGCTTTCTTT.

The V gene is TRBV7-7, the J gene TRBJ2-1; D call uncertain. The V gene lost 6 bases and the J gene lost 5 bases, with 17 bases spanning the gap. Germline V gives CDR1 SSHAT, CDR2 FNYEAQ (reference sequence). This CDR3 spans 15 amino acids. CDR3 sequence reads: CASSLTVGLNNEQFF. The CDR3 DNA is TGTGCCAGCAGTCTTACAGTGGGCCTTAACAATGAGCAGTTCTTC.

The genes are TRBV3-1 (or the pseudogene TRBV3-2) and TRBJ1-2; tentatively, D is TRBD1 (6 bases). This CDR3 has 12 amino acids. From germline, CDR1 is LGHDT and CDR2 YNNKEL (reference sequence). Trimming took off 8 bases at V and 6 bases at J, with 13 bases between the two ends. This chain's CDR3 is CASSQQGNGYTF. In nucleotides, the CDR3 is TGTGCCAGCTCCCAGCAGGGGAATGGCTACACCTTC.

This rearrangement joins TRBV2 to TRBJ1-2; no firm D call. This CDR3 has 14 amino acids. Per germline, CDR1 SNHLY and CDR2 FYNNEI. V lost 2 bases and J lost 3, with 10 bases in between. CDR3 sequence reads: CASSERGKDYGYTF. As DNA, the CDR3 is TGTGCCAGCAGTGAAAGAGGGAAGGACTATGGCTACACCTTC.

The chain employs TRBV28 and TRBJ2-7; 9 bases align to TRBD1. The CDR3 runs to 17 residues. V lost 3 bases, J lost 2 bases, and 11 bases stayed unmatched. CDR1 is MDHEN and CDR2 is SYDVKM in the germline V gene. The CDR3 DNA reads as TGTGCCAGCAGTTTGACCGCCGGGACAGGGAGTCCCTACGAGCAGTACTTC. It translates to CASSLTAGTGSPYEQYF.

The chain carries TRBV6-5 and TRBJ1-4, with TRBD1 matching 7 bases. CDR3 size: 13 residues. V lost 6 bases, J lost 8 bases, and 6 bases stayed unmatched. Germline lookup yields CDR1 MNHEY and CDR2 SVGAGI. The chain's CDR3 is CASSGTAAEKLFF. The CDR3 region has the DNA TGTGCCAGCAGCGGGACAGCCGCAGAAAAACTGTTTTTT.

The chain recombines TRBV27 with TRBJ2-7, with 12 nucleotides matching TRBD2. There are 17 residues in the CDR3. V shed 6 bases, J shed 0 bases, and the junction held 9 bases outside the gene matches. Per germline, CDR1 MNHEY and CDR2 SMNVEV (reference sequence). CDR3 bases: TGTGCCAGCAGGCAGACTAGCGGGAGTGTTAGCTCCTACGAGCAGTACTTC. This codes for CASRQTSGSVSSYEQYF.

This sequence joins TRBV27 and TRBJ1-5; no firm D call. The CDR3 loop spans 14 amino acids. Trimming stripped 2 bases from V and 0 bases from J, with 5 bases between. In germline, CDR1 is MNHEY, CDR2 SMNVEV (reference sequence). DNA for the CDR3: TGTGCCAGCAGTTTAACTCTTAGCAATCAGCCCCAGCATTTT. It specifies CASSLTLSNQPQHF.

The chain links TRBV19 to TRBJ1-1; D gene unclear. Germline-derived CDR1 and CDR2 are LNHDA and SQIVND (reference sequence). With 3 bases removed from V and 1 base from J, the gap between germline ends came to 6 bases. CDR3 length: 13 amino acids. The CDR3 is CASSIEENTEAFF. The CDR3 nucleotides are TGTGCCAGTAGTATTGAGGAGAACACTGAAGCTTTCTTT.

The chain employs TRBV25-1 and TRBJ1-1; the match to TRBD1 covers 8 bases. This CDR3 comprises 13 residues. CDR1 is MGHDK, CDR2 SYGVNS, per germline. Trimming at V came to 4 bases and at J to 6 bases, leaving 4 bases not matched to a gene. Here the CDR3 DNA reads TGTGCCAGCAGTGGACCCAGGGGGCCTGAAGCTTTCTTT. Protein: CASSGPRGPEAFF.

CDR3 sequence: CASASAQDYNEQFF. In nucleotides, the CDR3 is TGTGCCAGCGCTAGCGCCCAGGATTACAATGAGCAGTTCTTC. The chain couples TRBV19 to TRBJ2-1, with TRBD2 as a possible D gene (6 bases). The germline V gene has CDR1 LNHDA and CDR2 SQIVND (reference sequence). The CDR3 sequence is 14 residues long. The V end was cut by 9 bases, the J end by 4 bases, with 16 bases between.

Written as DNA, the CDR3 is TGTGCCAGCAGTTACGGACGGGCGGGTGAGCAGTTCTTC. It yields the protein CASSYGRAGEQFF. The V and J genes are TRBV6-5 and TRBJ2-1; TRBD2 might be the D (5 bases). CDR3 length equals 13 residues. Germline lookup yields CDR1 MNHEY and CDR2 SVGAGI. Trimming took 2 bases from V and 9 from J, leaving 11 bases between them.

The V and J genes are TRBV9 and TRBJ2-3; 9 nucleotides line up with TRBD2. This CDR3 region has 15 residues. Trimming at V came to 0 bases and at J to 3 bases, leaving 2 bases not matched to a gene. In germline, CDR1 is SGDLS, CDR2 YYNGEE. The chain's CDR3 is CASSVGLAATDTQYF. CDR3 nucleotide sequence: TGTGCCAGCAGCGTAGGACTAGCGGCTACAGATACGCAGTATTTT.

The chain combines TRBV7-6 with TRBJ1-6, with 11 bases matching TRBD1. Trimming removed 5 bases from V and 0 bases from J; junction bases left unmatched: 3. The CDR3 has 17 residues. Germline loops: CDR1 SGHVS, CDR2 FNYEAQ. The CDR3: CASSAGTGGSYNSPLHF. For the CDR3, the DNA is TGTGCCAGCAGCGCAGGGACAGGGGGCTCCTATAATTCACCCCTCCACTTT.

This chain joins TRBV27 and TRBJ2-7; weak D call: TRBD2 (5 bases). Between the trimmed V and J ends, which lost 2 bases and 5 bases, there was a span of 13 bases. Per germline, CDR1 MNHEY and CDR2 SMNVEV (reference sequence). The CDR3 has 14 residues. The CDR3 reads CASSLTGVVDEQYF. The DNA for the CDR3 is TGTGCCAGCAGTTTAACCGGGGTGGTAGACGAGCAGTACTTC.